This is a list of T cell receptor beta chains from one sample in a study of T cell responses to AZD1222 COVID-19 vaccine. TCRdb's copy holds only in-frame clones and misses some; the assay was immunoSEQ multiplex PCR. This sample yields about 130,000 clones, of which over 75% are seen a single time; 7.6% belongs to the top ten. This sample comprised peripheral blood, obtained on day 0 of AZD1222 vaccination. Source of these receptors: an adult in good health. Both conserved end residues are trimmed from each CDR3. The order of the fields is V gene, J gene, D gene, CDR3 protein. D genes are given only for firm matches.

v_call: TRBV19; j_call: TRBJ1-1; d_call: TRBD1; cdr3_aa: ASTKVPGGKMNTEAF
v_call: TRBV9; j_call: TRBJ1-5; d_call: TRBD1; cdr3_aa: ASSTIDRGDQPQH
v_call: TRBV5-1; j_call: TRBJ1-2; d_call: NA; cdr3_aa: ASSPQGAYYGYT
v_call: TRBV7-2; j_call: TRBJ1-3; d_call: TRBD1; cdr3_aa: ASSLEGARGNTIY
v_call: TRBV7-2; j_call: TRBJ2-1; d_call: NA; cdr3_aa: ASSPYNEQF
v_call: TRBV7-2; j_call: TRBJ2-7; d_call: TRBD1; cdr3_aa: ASSQRGQLYEQY
v_call: TRBV5-1; j_call: TRBJ2-7; d_call: NA; cdr3_aa: ASTPAGNLYEQY
v_call: TRBV20-1; j_call: TRBJ1-2; d_call: NA; cdr3_aa: SASSGVNGYT
v_call: TRBV24-1; j_call: TRBJ2-1; d_call: TRBD2; cdr3_aa: ATSDSGGSSYNEQF
v_call: TRBV5-8; j_call: TRBJ2-3; d_call: NA; cdr3_aa: ASSPTGFGTDTQY
v_call: TRBV7-9; j_call: TRBJ2-7; d_call: NA; cdr3_aa: ASSQMGDLEY
v_call: TRBV27; j_call: TRBJ1-4; d_call: NA; cdr3_aa: ASSLSSPSGRKPNEKLF
v_call: TRBV6-5; j_call: TRBJ1-2; d_call: NA; cdr3_aa: ASSYSNFAGAGYT
v_call: TRBV14; j_call: TRBJ1-2; d_call: NA; cdr3_aa: ASSQVRKYGYT
v_call: TRBV5-1; j_call: TRBJ2-2; d_call: NA; cdr3_aa: ASSFRDTGELF
v_call: TRBV7-2; j_call: TRBJ2-2; d_call: TRBD1; cdr3_aa: ASSLKTGPAGELF
v_call: TRBV19; j_call: TRBJ2-3; d_call: TRBD1; cdr3_aa: ASSRQGATDTQY
v_call: TRBV15; j_call: TRBJ2-7; d_call: TRBD1; cdr3_aa: ATSGINPSRQGVREQY
v_call: TRBV29-1; j_call: TRBJ1-6; d_call: TRBD1; cdr3_aa: SVNTGTGGPLH
v_call: TRBV19; j_call: TRBJ1-1; d_call: NA; cdr3_aa: ASSLWRVNTEAF
v_call: TRBV9; j_call: TRBJ1-2; d_call: TRBD1; cdr3_aa: ASSTSGQGGGYT
v_call: TRBV27; j_call: TRBJ2-5; d_call: TRBD1; cdr3_aa: ASSLGTGQETQY
v_call: TRBV14; j_call: TRBJ1-4; d_call: TRBD1; cdr3_aa: ASRQSGTGNEKLF
v_call: TRBV2; j_call: TRBJ2-7; d_call: NA; cdr3_aa: ASSEGVPREQY
v_call: TRBV24-1; j_call: TRBJ1-1; d_call: NA; cdr3_aa: ATSGRQRTEAF
v_call: TRBV6-5; j_call: TRBJ1-2; d_call: NA; cdr3_aa: ASRVQATNYGYT
v_call: TRBV7-9; j_call: TRBJ1-1; d_call: NA; cdr3_aa: ASSLVDQNTEAF
v_call: TRBV12-3/TRBV12-4; j_call: TRBJ2-7; d_call: NA; cdr3_aa: ASSLAIASEQY
v_call: TRBV5-4; j_call: TRBJ2-1; d_call: NA; cdr3_aa: ASSFINEQF
v_call: TRBV5-6; j_call: TRBJ2-1; d_call: TRBD2; cdr3_aa: ASSLTLAGYNEQF
v_call: TRBV7-8; j_call: TRBJ2-1; d_call: NA; cdr3_aa: ASIPGGRSYNEQF
v_call: TRBV21-1; j_call: TRBJ2-1; d_call: NA; cdr3_aa: ASSKTGGQREQF
v_call: TRBV3-1/TRBV3-2; j_call: TRBJ1-1; d_call: NA; cdr3_aa: ASSHGRVTEAF
v_call: TRBV18; j_call: TRBJ1-5; d_call: NA; cdr3_aa: ASSPDGPVRRQPQH
v_call: TRBV19; j_call: TRBJ1-2; d_call: TRBD1; cdr3_aa: ASSIRTGNNYGYT
v_call: TRBV25-1; j_call: TRBJ2-7; d_call: NA; cdr3_aa: ASSEAGAGDYEQY
v_call: TRBV6-6; j_call: TRBJ2-1; d_call: NA; cdr3_aa: ASSYNGGQGEQF
v_call: TRBV3-1/TRBV3-2; j_call: TRBJ1-2; d_call: NA; cdr3_aa: ASSQEVAGVHGYT
v_call: TRBV7-6; j_call: TRBJ1-5; d_call: TRBD1; cdr3_aa: ASSLFGQGGQPQH
v_call: TRBV11-2; j_call: TRBJ1-1; d_call: TRBD1; cdr3_aa: ASSWQGGDTEAF
v_call: TRBV5-6; j_call: TRBJ2-7; d_call: TRBD1; cdr3_aa: ASSFQGAYEQY
v_call: TRBV5-4; j_call: TRBJ2-2; d_call: TRBD1; cdr3_aa: ASSPGQGGELF
v_call: TRBV10-1; j_call: TRBJ2-7; d_call: TRBD1; cdr3_aa: ASSQRDRVPQY
v_call: TRBV28; j_call: TRBJ1-2; d_call: NA; cdr3_aa: ASSLELRGRGYT
v_call: TRBV2; j_call: TRBJ2-2; d_call: NA; cdr3_aa: ASSGANTGELF
v_call: TRBV7-9; j_call: TRBJ2-1; d_call: NA; cdr3_aa: ASSSGTRTRNEQF
v_call: TRBV5-1; j_call: TRBJ2-1; d_call: TRBD2; cdr3_aa: ASSLLAGGNNEQF